This T cell receptor (beta chain) was sequenced in a study of cytomegalovirus exposure and HLA in healthy donors. Sequencing used immunoSEQ multiplex PCR; TCRdb keeps in-frame clones, though not all of them. The sample lists about 270,000 clones, 80% to 90% occurring once. The CDR3 has 13 residues. Germline assignment: CDR1 LNHDA and CDR2 SQIVND (reference sequence). Trimming removed 5 bases at V and 2 bases at J, with 9 bases between. The specimen was PBMCs. The chain carries TRBV19 and TRBJ1-1; the D is unclear. The TCR comes from a woman aged 18-30 years in good health and CMV-seronegative. The CDR3 sequence is CASSLKLNTEAFF. The CDR3 region has the DNA TGTGCCAGTAGTCTCAAGCTAAACACTGAAGCTTTCTTT.